The next 17 T cell receptor beta chains were all read from a single sample in a study of blood T cell repertoires in COVID-19. Generated by immunoSEQ multiplex PCR, the TCRdb table keeps only in-frame clones and is missing some. This table has 68,000 or so clones, roughly 80% appearing once. The sequencing input was peripheral blood. The receptors were sampled from a woman in her 50s with acute or convalescent COVID-19.

V is TRBV7-9 and J is TRBJ1-3; a possible D gene is TRBD1 (5 bases). V was pared by 3 bases and J by 2 bases, with 14 bases between. Looked up from germline, CDR1 is SEHNR and CDR2 is FQNEAQ (reference sequence). This CDR3 is built from 16 residues. Here the CDR3 reads CASSFDGGAAGNTIYF. CDR3 bases: TGTGCCAGCAGCTTTGATGGAGGGGCTGCTGGAAACACCATATATTTT.

V usage is TRBV4-1 and J usage is TRBJ1-1; D ambiguous. Germline V gene sequence: CDR1 MGHRA, CDR2 YSYEKL. The CDR3 consists of 14 residues. V was pared by 6 bases and J by 1 base, with 12 bases between. The DNA of the CDR3 is TGCGCCAGCAGATTAGCGGCATGGAACACTGAAGCTTTCTTT. This gives the protein CASRLAAWNTEAFF.

The V and J genes are TRBV3-1 (or the pseudogene TRBV3-2) and TRBJ2-2, with 7 bases that match TRBD2. The V and J ends lost 0 bases and 5 bases, in that order; junction bases with no gene match: 3. The CDR3 is 15 residues long. Per germline, CDR1 LGHDT and CDR2 YNNKEL (reference sequence). The CDR3 DNA sequence: TGTGCCAGCAGCCAAGAAAGACTAGCAACCGGGGAGCTGTTTTTT. It codes for CASSQERLATGELFF.

This clone has more than one count but fewer than ten. The chain combines TRBV7-2 with TRBJ2-4; 7 nucleotides match TRBD2. V shed 1 base and J 3 bases; nucleotides not matched to a gene: 6. There are 16 residues in the CDR3. The V gene's germline CDR1 is SGHTA and CDR2 FQGNSA. The CDR3 spells CASSLDGGGVKNIQYF. CDR3 coding DNA: TGTGCCAGCAGCTTAGATGGTGGGGGGGTCAAAAACATTCAGTACTTC.

Regarding this clone: This likely comes from a read error, as the CDR3 has no conserved phenylalanine or tryptophan at its end. The limits of the CDR3 on the DNA are not certain, so only TCRdb's listed CDR3 is given. The chain couples TRBV10-1 to TRBJ2-3; the table's D call of TRBD2 was not tested on the DNA. Germline CDR1 WNHNN, CDR2 SYGVQD (reference sequence). The CDR3 region is 14 residues in length, termini included. CDR3 sequence reads: CASSGTTYQRGRKC.

This chain uses TRBV4-1 with TRBJ2-5; no reliable D call. Germline loops: CDR1 MGHRA, CDR2 YSYEKL. The V and J ends lost 1 base and 2 bases respectively, with 8 bases between them. The CDR3 loop spans 14 amino acids. The CDR3 reads CASSQVVVQETQYF. CDR3 DNA sequence: TGCGCCAGCAGCCAAGTGGTAGTACAAGAGACCCAGTACTTC.

This chain joins TRBV11-2 and TRBJ2-1, with TRBD2 matching over 15 bases. Germline V gene data show CDR1 as SGHAT and CDR2 as FQNNGV. The CDR3 has 16 amino acids. V lost 1 base to trimming and J lost 7 bases; unmatched junction nucleotides: 2. DNA for the CDR3: TGTGCCAGCAGCTTAGCCGGGACTAGCGGGGGGAATGAGCAGTTCTTC. Protein sequence: CASSLAGTSGGNEQFF. The full variable domain, its missing parts supplied by reference TRBV11-2 and TRBJ2-1, is EAGVAQSPRYKIIEKRQSVAFWCNPISGHATLYWYQQILGQGPKLLIQFQNNGVVDDSQLPKDRFSAERLKGVDSTLKIQPAKLEDSAVYLCASSLAGTSGGNEQFFGPGTRLTVL.

V gene TRBV5-6 combines with J gene TRBJ1-3; D unresolved. V dropped 1 base and J dropped 0 bases, with 11 bases sitting between them. The length of the CDR3 is 16 residues. CDR1 and CDR2 (germline): SGHDT, YYEEEE. CDR3 sequence: CASSLLEPLSGNTIYF. CDR3 nucleotide sequence: TGTGCCAGCAGCTTGTTGGAGCCGCTCTCTGGAAACACCATATATTTT.

Written as DNA, the CDR3 is TGTGCCAGCACCCAGGGACCCGGGAGCTCCTACGAGCAGTACTTC. Its translation is CASTQGPGSSYEQYF. The V gene is TRBV6-5, the J gene TRBJ2-7, with a tentative D call TRBD2 (6 bases). Trimming shortened V by 7 bases and J by 0 bases, and 16 bases separated the two germline ends. This CDR3 is built from 15 residues. Germline CDR1 and CDR2: MNHEY and SVGAGI.

This clone appeared a single time. The chain has TRBV10-1 and TRBJ1-1; no definite D call. The CDR3 extends over 13 amino acids. Germline CDR1 is WNHNN and CDR2 is SYGVQD (reference sequence). Trimming cost V 0 bases and J 5 bases, with 7 bases left between them. CDR3 amino acids: CASSESPGTEAFF. The CDR3 region has the DNA TGCGCCAGCAGTGAGTCTCCCGGGACTGAAGCTTTCTTT.

This clone was seen a few times. The chain recombines TRBV11-2 with TRBJ2-3, with a tentative D call TRBD2 (5 bases). The V gene's germline CDR1 is SGHAT and CDR2 FQNNGV. Trimming stripped 0 bases from V and 5 bases from J, with 6 bases between. The CDR3 extends over 13 amino acids. The CDR3 bases are TGTGCCAGCAGCTTAGATCGGGGAGATACGCAGTATTTT. Its protein is CASSLDRGDTQYF.

This clone has only a few counts. The J gene is TRBJ2-3, the V gene TRBV5-4, with 10 bases that match TRBD2. CDR1 is SGHNT, CDR2 YYREEE, per germline (reference sequence). This CDR3 is built from 16 residues. Unmatched junction bases numbered 13, after V lost 7 bases and J lost 5 bases. CDR3 loop: CASSEGSGGAIDTQYF. The DNA for the CDR3 is TGTGCCAGCTCCGAAGGGAGCGGGGGGGCTATAGATACGCAGTATTTT.

The chain recombines TRBV3-1 (or the pseudogene TRBV3-2) with TRBJ2-1, with 7 bases that match TRBD2. This CDR3 comprises 16 residues. In germline, CDR1 is LGHDT, CDR2 YNNKEL (reference sequence). After removal of 4 bases from V and 4 bases from J, the junction contained 10 bases not matched to a gene. The CDR3 reads CASSPRLAEIYNEQFF. The CDR3 region has the DNA TGTGCCAGCAGCCCCAGGCTAGCGGAGATTTACAATGAGCAGTTCTTC.

The CDR3 nucleotides are TGTGCCAGCAGCGCGGACAGGGTTCGATCACCCCTCCACTTT. Protein: CASSADRVRSPLHF. The gene calls are TRBV9 and TRBJ1-6; TRBD1 aligns across 8 bases. The CDR3 has 14 residues. Trimming took 3 bases from V and 10 from J; bases not matched to a gene: 6. Germline V gives CDR1 SGDLS, CDR2 YYNGEE.

The chain couples TRBV30 to TRBJ1-1; TRBD1 aligns across 10 bases. Germline-derived CDR1 and CDR2 are GTSNPN and SVGIG (reference sequence). There are 14 residues in the CDR3. J lost 6 bases, V lost 3 bases, and 7 bases had no gene match. In DNA form, the CDR3 reads TGTGCCTGGAGCATCGGACAGGGGGTCGCTGAAGCTTTCTTT. This translates into CAWSIGQGVAEAFF.

The rearrangement joins TRBV11-2 to TRBJ2-7; D is uncertain. The CDR3 is made up of 13 amino acids. Looked up from germline, CDR1 is SGHAT and CDR2 is FQNNGV. V lost 3 bases and J lost 0, with 6 bases in between. This CDR3 reads CASSFSDSYEQYF. CDR3 coding DNA: TGTGCCAGCAGCTTTAGTGACTCCTACGAGCAGTACTTC.

The chain combines TRBV24-1 with TRBJ1-1; D is uncertain. In germline, CDR1 is KGHDR, CDR2 SFDVKD. The CDR3 consists of 12 residues. V was clipped by 5 bases and J by 2 bases, with 5 bases between them. CDR3 sequence reads: CATSAHNTEAFF. CDR3 in DNA: TGTGCCACCAGTGCACACAACACTGAAGCTTTCTTT.